This T cell receptor (beta chain) emerged from a study of T cell repertoires in cytomegalovirus infection. The study, taken as a whole, reports: Based on cumulative public TCR beta family frequency, carriers of CMV plus the relevant HLA were identified.

One entry per CDR3 protein, called by TCRdb with MiXCR from the reads. The sample lists hundreds of thousands of distinct CDR3 sequences; almost 30% were seen once. Germline V gives CDR1 DFQATT, CDR2 SNEGSKA (reference sequence). The CDR3 has 17 residues. The V and J ends lost 3 bases and 0 bases, in that order; junction bases with no gene match: 7. At least ten counts were recorded for this clonotype. Its specificity is not known. Sequenced here: cultured PBMCs, sampled from culture after CMV antigen stimulation. The sequence was obtained from a human donor in good health (CMV status not recorded). Some clones in this sample may be carry-over from other donors' samples. V gene TRBV20-1 combines with J gene TRBJ2-6; 8 bases are a match to TRBD1. In DNA, the CDR3 is TGCAGTGCTAGTAGGCGGACAGGGCACTCTGGGGCCAACGTCCTGACTTTC. Its translation: CSASRRTGHSGANVLTF.